This T cell receptor (beta chain) was documented in a study of T cells in localized non-small cell lung cancer. The V gene's germline CDR1 is SGHRS and CDR2 YFSETQ. CDR3 size: 14 residues. V lost 2 bases and J lost 6, with 11 bases in between. Findings and caveats of the study: Median 57 top-100 tumor clones were shared with paired adjacent lung. Uninvolved adjacent lung had the highest recorded T cell clonality, with tumor below it. A raised T cell density in blood coincided with lengthier overall survival. Heterogeneity remains possible, as sequencing covered one tumor region only.

Clones were read by immunoSEQ multiplex PCR, and TCRdb kept only the in-frame ones, dropping some. Found here are some 49,000 clones, 81% of them singletons; the top ten hold about 15%. Details on this clone: What it recognizes is unknown.

The specimen comprised peripheral blood mononuclear cells, sampled before any cancer treatment. The chain carries TRBV5-1 and TRBJ2-2; D is ambiguous. The origin of this receptor is a man between 40 and 69 years old with stage III lung adenocarcinoma. This chain's CDR3 is CASSFNRAAGELFF. DNA of the CDR3: TGCGCCAGCAGCTTCAACCGGGCGGCCGGGGAGCTGTTTTTT.